This T cell receptor (beta chain) was identified in a study of beta chain features in type 1 diabetes. This CDR3 contains 13 residues. Germline values: CDR1 MNHEY, CDR2 SMNVEV (reference sequence). Trimming cost V 7 bases and J 5 bases, with 14 bases left between them. This clone was detected only a few times. Its antigen is currently unknown. The entirety of the isolated RNA underwent reverse transcription, so expressed TCRB transcripts were sequenced. Some 3.3 million reads was the average for naive, central memory and regulatory T cell samples. The table came from immunoSEQ multiplex PCR; TCRdb's copy has only in-frame clones and leaves some out. The sample carries hundreds of thousands of clones, over 11% recorded once. Sorting gave populations that all exceeded 95% purity. General study results and limits: Shorter templates may be favored by PCR, equally so in patients and controls. Moderate but significant shortening of TCRB CDR3s was recorded in all four CD4+ subsets from Type 1 diabetes patients.

The TCR comes from a man in his late teens or twenties with type 1 diabetes. The chain combines TRBV27 with TRBJ2-5; tentatively, D is TRBD1 (5 bases). Source material: naive CD4+ T cells from blood. CDR3 coding DNA: TGTGCCAGCAAGGCAGGGTATGGGGAGACCCAGTACTTC. Amino acid sequence: CASKAGYGETQYF.